This T cell receptor beta chain was sequenced in a study of blood T cell repertoires in COVID-19. As for the study in general: Acute-phase and convalescent COVID-19 samples originated in the United States, Italy and Spain. PBMCs, B-cell-depleted T cells, or T cells were the source of the cDNA or gDNA that made up the material.

The authors' processing: Quantification of nucleated cells was approximated via reference gene primer amplification. TCRdb's copy holds only in-frame clones and misses some; the assay was immunoSEQ multiplex PCR. D and trimming were read from the DNA, whereas the V and J calls and clone size are those reported in that table. The data show 55,000 to 75,000 clones, about 86% seen once. Seattle patients were enrolled during active infection and followed longitudinally. The CDR3 runs to 14 residues. The V end was cut by 1 base, the J end by 2 bases, with 8 bases between. Germline V lookup: CDR1 MGHRA, CDR2 YSYEKL.

Sequenced input: peripheral blood. The receptor was isolated from an older man with COVID-19, enrolled during active disease. The chain links TRBV4-1 to TRBJ1-2, with unresolved D. In DNA form, the CDR3 reads TGCGCCAGCAGCCAAGCGTCGGGAAACTATGGCTACACCTTC. Translation gives CASSQASGNYGYTF.